The 13 T cell receptor beta chains below come from one sample, sequenced in a study of T cell repertoires in cytomegalovirus infection. MiXCR, applied by TCRdb to the reads, yields one record per CDR3 protein. Counted here are more than 95,000 distinct CDR3 sequences, about 31% occurring once; the ten biggest clones make up approximately 59%. Their target antigens are unknown. The material sequenced was CD8+ T cells from cultured PBMCs, taken from culture after CMV antigen stimulation. The receptor set was obtained from a human donor in good health (CMV status not recorded). Some clones in this sample may be carry-over from other donors' samples.

The chain combines TRBV14 with TRBJ1-4; D may be TRBD1 (6 bases). Trimming took 4 bases from V and 6 from J, leaving 12 bases between them. CDR1 is SGHDN, CDR2 FVKESK, per germline. CDR3 length equals 14 residues. The CDR3 DNA follows: TGTGCCAGCAGCCCGGGGGGCGTCGATGAAAAACTGTTTTTT. Its protein is CASSPGGVDEKLFF.

The rearrangement joins TRBV11-2 to TRBJ2-2; D remains unclear. Germline CDR1 and CDR2: SGHAT and FQNNGV. The CDR3 runs 15 residues. V lost 3 bases, J lost 2 bases, and 10 bases lay in between. The CDR3 region has the DNA TGTGCCAGCAGCTTTAAACAGCCAAACACCGGGGAGCTGTTTTTT. Translating gives CASSFKQPNTGELFF. The full variable domain, in which reference TRBV11-2 and TRBJ2-2 provide the parts outside the CDR3, is EAGVAQSPRYKIIEKRQSVAFWCNPISGHATLYWYQQILGQGPKLLIQFQNNGVVDDSQLPKDRFSAERLKGVDSTLKIQPAKLEDSAVYLCASSFKQPNTGELFFGEGSRLTVL.

This clonotype was detected only a few times. This rearrangement joins TRBV7-4 to TRBJ1-2, with TRBD1 matching 10 bases. The CDR3 has 15 residues. Germline CDR1 SGHVT, CDR2 SQSDAQ. Losses at the gene ends were 2 bases for V and 7 bases for J; bases not matched to a gene: 7. CDR3 loop: CASSLPGTGVFGYTF. In nucleotides, the CDR3 is TGTGCCAGCAGCTTACCCGGGACAGGGGTTTTTGGCTACACCTTC.

The chain is built from TRBV27 and TRBJ1-5; 11 bases are a match to TRBD1. With V trimmed by 4 bases and J by 6 bases, 8 bases remained unmatched. Germline assignment: CDR1 MNHEY and CDR2 SMNVEV (reference sequence). The CDR3 totals 16 residues. The CDR3 DNA sequence: TGTGCCAGCAGTTCAGGACAGGGGGCGTATGGTCAGCCCCAGCATTTT. It encodes CASSSGQGAYGQPQHF.

The table lists this clonotype with many counts. V and J are TRBV7-2 and TRBJ2-2, with a possible D match to TRBD1 (5 bases). CDR1 is SGHTA, CDR2 FQGNSA, per germline. V lost 2 bases and J 0 bases, leaving 7 bases between the germline ends. The CDR3 runs 15 residues. The CDR3 region is CASSLQGANTGELFF. The DNA of the CDR3 is TGTGCCAGCAGCTTACAAGGGGCGAACACCGGGGAGCTGTTTTTT.

This clonotype was seen a single time. The rearrangement uses TRBV20-1 and TRBJ2-1; 9 positions agree with TRBD2. The CDR3 loop spans 14 amino acids. Looked up from germline, CDR1 is DFQATT and CDR2 is SNEGSKA (reference sequence). Trimming removed 0 bases from V and 13 bases from J; junction bases left unmatched: 10. The CDR3 loop reads CSARDSLAGTEQFF. The CDR3 nucleotides are TGCAGTGCTAGAGATTCGCTAGCGGGGACCGAACAGTTCTTC.

This clonotype was picked up a small number of times. CDR3 DNA: TGTGCCAGCAGCTTCCGCCGGGAGTTCACAGATACGCAGTATTTT. As protein: CASSFRREFTDTQYF. The genes are TRBV11-2 and TRBJ2-3, with TRBD2 as a possible D gene (6 bases). The CDR3 extends over 15 amino acids. From germline, CDR1 is SGHAT and CDR2 FQNNGV. V lost 3 bases and J lost 2, with 12 bases in between.

The gene calls are TRBV10-3 and TRBJ2-2; D unclear. V lost 5 bases, J lost 2 bases, and 15 bases lay in between. This CDR3 has 16 residues. CDR1 is ENHRY, CDR2 SYGVKD, per germline. The CDR3 loop reads CAISRAAGGNTGELFF. The DNA of the CDR3 is TGTGCCATCAGTAGGGCAGCTGGTGGAAACACCGGGGAGCTGTTTTTT.

This clonotype has just a few counts. The chain couples TRBV4-1 to TRBJ2-7; 7 nucleotides align to TRBD2. Germline V lookup: CDR1 MGHRA, CDR2 YSYEKL. After removal of 0 bases from V and 2 bases from J, the junction contained 7 bases not matched to a gene. The CDR3 sequence is 16 residues long. Here the CDR3 DNA reads TGCGCCAGCAGCCAAGAGCCCCAGGCGGGGGCCTACGAGCAGTACTTC. The encoded protein is CASSQEPQAGAYEQYF.

This clonotype was counted a few times. The chain carries TRBV28 and TRBJ2-1, with D perhaps TRBD2 (6 bases). CDR1 and CDR2 from the germline V gene are MDHEN and SYDVKM. The CDR3 is made up of 16 amino acids. Trimming took 4 bases from V and 0 from J, leaving 13 bases between them. CDR3 nucleotide sequence: TGTGCCAGCAGTTCACGACTAGAAAGCTCCTACAATGAGCAGTTCTTC. Its protein is CASSSRLESSYNEQFF. Based on the CDR3 plus reference TRBV28 and TRBJ2-1, the full variable domain is DVKVTQSSRYLVKRTGEKVFLECVQDMDHENMFWYRQDPGLGLRLIYFSYDVKMKEKGDIPEGYSVSREKKERFSLILESASTNQTSMYLCASSSRLESSYNEQFFGPGTRLTVL.

This clonotype occurred a few times. The V call is TRBV28, the J call TRBJ2-7; possibly TRBD1 for D (6 bases). CDR3 size: 14 residues. CDR1 is MDHEN and CDR2 is SYDVKM in the germline V gene. With 0 bases removed from V and 4 bases from J, the gap between germline ends came to 10 bases. The CDR3 nucleotides read TGTGCCAGCAGTTTATGGACAGGACAGTACGAGCAGTACTTC. Its translation: CASSLWTGQYEQYF.

This clonotype has at least ten counts. The junction and the germline gene differ at one end; a read error may be behind it. V is TRBV7-2 and J is TRBJ1-2; weak D call: TRBD1 (6 bases). CDR3 length: 14 residues. Looked up from germline, CDR1 is SGHTA and CDR2 is FQGNSA. The CDR3 here is CASSLATGSRGYTF. Here the CDR3 DNA reads TGTGCCAGCAGCCTAGCGACAGGTTCGAGGGGCTACACCTTC.

This clonotype was picked up a small number of times. V usage is TRBV6-6 and J usage is TRBJ2-7, with 7 positions matching TRBD2. Germline V gene data show CDR1 as MNHNY and CDR2 as SVGAGI (reference sequence). Trimming took 3 bases from V and 3 from J; bases not matched to a gene: 5. The CDR3 spans 14 residues. The CDR3 bases are TGTGCCAGCAGTTATTCTAGCGGAAACTACGAGCAGTACTTC. This gives the protein CASSYSSGNYEQYF.